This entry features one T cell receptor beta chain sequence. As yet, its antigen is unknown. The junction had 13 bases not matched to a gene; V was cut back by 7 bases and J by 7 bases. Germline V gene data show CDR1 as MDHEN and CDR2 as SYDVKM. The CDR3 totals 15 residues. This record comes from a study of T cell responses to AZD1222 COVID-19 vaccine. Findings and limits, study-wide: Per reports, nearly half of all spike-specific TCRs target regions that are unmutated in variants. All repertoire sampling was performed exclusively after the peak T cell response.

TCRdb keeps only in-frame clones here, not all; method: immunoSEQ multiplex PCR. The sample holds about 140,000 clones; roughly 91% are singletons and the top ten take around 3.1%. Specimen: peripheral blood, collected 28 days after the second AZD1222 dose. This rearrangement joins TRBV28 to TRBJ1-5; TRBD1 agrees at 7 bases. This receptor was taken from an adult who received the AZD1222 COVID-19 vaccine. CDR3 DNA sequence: TGTGCCAGCATCAGCCCAACAGGGGTGAGCCAGCCCCAGCATTTT. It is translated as CASISPTGVSQPQHF.